The clone carrying this TCR beta chain was detected a few times. The antigen is undetermined. This specimen comes from a study of shared clonotypes between healthy human individuals. Whole-study context: Each donor had three CD4 naive, three CD4 memory, two CD8 naive and one CD8 memory plate. Study-level points and caveats: Sampling involved blood alone; tissue repertoires likely differ. Clonotype sharing among donors was thought likely to change with sequencing depth. Generation of non-shared clonotypes was less probable than generation of clonotypes shared by all four donors.

Method: immunoSEQ multiplex PCR; TCRdb's copy keeps in-frame clones and lacks some. This table has some 2,500,000 clones, just under 95% appearing once. This CDR3 region has 15 residues. The chain has TRBV12-1 and TRBJ2-7; the listed D gene, TRBD2, was not tested against the DNA. TRBV12-1 is a listed pseudogene. The specimen sequenced was naive CD4+ T cells from PBMCs. Noted subset: CD45RA+ positively selected. This sequence originates from a man in his late teens or twenties in good health. Some clones in this sample may be carry-over from other donors' samples. The CDR3 is CASSFGHQRAYEQYF. CDR3 nucleotides: TGTGCCAGCAGCTTTGGGCACCAGCGGGCCTACGAGCAGTACTTC.